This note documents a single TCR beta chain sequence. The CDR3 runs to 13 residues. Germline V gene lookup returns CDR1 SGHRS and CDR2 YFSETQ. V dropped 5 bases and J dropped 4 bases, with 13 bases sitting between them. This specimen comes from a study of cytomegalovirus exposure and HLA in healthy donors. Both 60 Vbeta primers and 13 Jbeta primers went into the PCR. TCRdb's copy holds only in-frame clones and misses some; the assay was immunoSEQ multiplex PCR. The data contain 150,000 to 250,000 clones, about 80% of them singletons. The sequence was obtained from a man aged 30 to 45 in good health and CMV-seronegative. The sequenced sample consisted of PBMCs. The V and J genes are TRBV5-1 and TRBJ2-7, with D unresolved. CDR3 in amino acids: CASRVGLGYEQYF. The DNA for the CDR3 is TGCGCCAGCAGGGTTGGTCTCGGTTACGAGCAGTACTTC.